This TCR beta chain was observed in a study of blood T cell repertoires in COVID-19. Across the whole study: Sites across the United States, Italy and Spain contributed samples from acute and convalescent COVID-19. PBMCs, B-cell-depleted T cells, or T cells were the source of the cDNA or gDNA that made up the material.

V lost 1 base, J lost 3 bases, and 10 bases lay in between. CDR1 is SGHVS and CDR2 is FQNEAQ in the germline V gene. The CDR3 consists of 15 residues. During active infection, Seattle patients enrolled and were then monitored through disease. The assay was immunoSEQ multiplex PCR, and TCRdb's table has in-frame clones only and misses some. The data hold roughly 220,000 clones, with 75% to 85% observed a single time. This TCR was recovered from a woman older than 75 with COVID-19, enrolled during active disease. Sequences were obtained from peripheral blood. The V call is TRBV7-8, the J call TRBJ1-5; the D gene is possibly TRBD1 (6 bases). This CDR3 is CASSLVGQFNQPQHF. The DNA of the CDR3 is TGTGCCAGCAGCTTAGTCGGACAGTTCAATCAGCCCCAGCATTTT.